Each of the 30 T cell receptor beta chains below was sequenced from the same sample in a study of blood T cell repertoires in COVID-19. TCRdb's copy holds only in-frame clones and misses some; the assay was immunoSEQ multiplex PCR. This sample has approximately 210,000 clones, with under 90% found just once. The sample comprised peripheral blood. These receptors all stem from a human donor in a cohort sampled during active COVID-19.

The chain recombines TRBV5-1 with TRBJ2-7; TRBD1 matches 8 bases. The CDR3 has 14 amino acids. Germline values: CDR1 SGHRS, CDR2 YFSETQ. Trimming took 4 bases from V and 4 from J; bases not matched to a gene: 7. This CDR3 reads CASSPQGGSYEQYF. Here the CDR3 DNA reads TGCGCCAGCAGCCCACAGGGGGGCTCTTACGAGCAGTACTTC.

This chain links TRBV3-1 (or the pseudogene TRBV3-2) with TRBJ2-5, with D uncertain. This CDR3 has 12 amino acids. V was shortened by 6 bases and J by 5 bases, with 10 bases between the two germline ends. Looked up from germline, CDR1 is LGHDT and CDR2 is YNNKEL (reference sequence). The CDR3 loop is CASSPESETQYF. In DNA, the CDR3 is TGTGCCAGCAGTCCAGAATCCGAGACCCAGTACTTC.

This clone was detected only a few times. The gene calls are TRBV19 and TRBJ1-1; D not resolved. Germline CDR1 and CDR2: LNHDA and SQIVND (reference sequence). There are 14 residues in the CDR3. V was clipped by 3 bases and J by 0 bases, with 8 bases between them. DNA of the CDR3: TGTGCCAGTAGTATGGACTTAATGAACACTGAAGCTTTCTTT. It is translated as CASSMDLMNTEAFF.

This sequence joins TRBV2 and TRBJ2-5; D unclear. This CDR3 has 12 amino acids. Germline V gene lookup returns CDR1 SNHLY and CDR2 FYNNEI. V lost 5 bases and J lost 5, with 9 bases in between. CDR3 loop: CASSPNSETQYF. CDR3 coding DNA: TGTGCCAGCAGTCCGAATAGCGAGACCCAGTACTTC.

The genes are TRBV3-1 (or the pseudogene TRBV3-2) and TRBJ1-6, with D perhaps matching TRBD1 (5 bases). Trimming took 4 bases from V and 4 from J, leaving 11 bases between them. The CDR3 spans 15 residues. From germline, CDR1 is LGHDT and CDR2 YNNKEL (reference sequence). The CDR3 is CASSPRAHYNSPLHF. In DNA, the CDR3 is TGTGCCAGCAGCCCCAGGGCCCATTATAATTCACCCCTCCACTTT.

This clone was counted a few times. The chain carries TRBV19 and TRBJ1-5, with D possibly being TRBD1 (6 bases). The CDR3 covers 14 residues. V lost 6 bases and J lost 4, with 13 bases in between. The germline V gene has CDR1 LNHDA and CDR2 SQIVND (reference sequence). CDR3 in DNA: TGTGCCAGTAGGGCCGGGACACTTAATCAGCCCCAGCATTTT. Residues: CASRAGTLNQPQHF.

The V gene is TRBV5-1, the J gene TRBJ2-1; 15 bases fit TRBD2. This CDR3 is built from 20 residues. The J segment lost 0 bases and the V segment lost 3 bases, leaving 10 bases of the junction unmatched. Germline V CDR1 and CDR2: SGHRS, YFSETQ. In nucleotides, the CDR3 is TGCGCCAGCAGCTCGATACCGGGACTAGCGGGGGGTAGCTCCTACAATGAGCAGTTCTTC. It codes for CASSSIPGLAGGSSYNEQFF.

There are a few counts of this clone. The V call is TRBV7-9, the J call TRBJ2-2; no clear D. CDR1 is SEHNR and CDR2 is FQNEAQ in the germline V gene (reference sequence). The CDR3 loop spans 15 amino acids. V was cut by 5 bases and J by 1 base, with 11 bases left in between. Written as DNA, the CDR3 is TGTGCCAGCAGCCCTCTTCTTCGGAACACCGGGGAGCTGTTTTTT. Encoded protein: CASSPLLRNTGELFF.

This clone showed up just a few times. The V gene is TRBV27, the J gene TRBJ2-3; the D is unclear. V was trimmed by 5 bases and J by 1 base, leaving 13 bases between them. There are 15 residues in the CDR3. Germline V CDR1 and CDR2: MNHEY, SMNVEV (reference sequence). CDR3 coding DNA: TGTGCCAGCAGTCGTGTTGTCGAGGGCACAGATACGCAGTATTTT. This codes for CASSRVVEGTDTQYF.

V is TRBV12-3 or TRBV12-4 and J is TRBJ2-5; 8 nucleotides agree with TRBD1. V lost 5 bases, J lost 8 bases, and 4 bases stayed unmatched. The CDR3 length is 12 residues. The CDR3: CASSGQGFTQYF. For the CDR3, the DNA is TGTGCCAGCAGTGGACAGGGTTTTACCCAGTACTTC.

V is TRBV4-2 and J is TRBJ2-1; 8 nucleotides match TRBD2. V was clipped by 4 bases and J by 5 bases; unmatched bases: 4. The CDR3 covers 14 residues. Per the germline V gene, CDR1 is LGHNA and CDR2 is YNFKEQ. Here the CDR3 reads CASSRLLADNEQFF. DNA for the CDR3: TGTGCCAGCAGCCGACTACTAGCGGACAATGAGCAGTTCTTC.

V gene TRBV7-8 combines with J gene TRBJ2-7, with 10 bases identical to TRBD1. Germline V gene sequence: CDR1 SGHVS, CDR2 FQNEAQ. CDR3 length: 15 residues. V lost 5 bases to trimming and J lost 2 bases; unmatched junction nucleotides: 6. This chain's CDR3 is CASSPRDRGPYEQYV. CDR3 nucleotide sequence: TGTGCCAGCAGCCCACGGGACAGGGGCCCCTACGAGCAGTACGTC.

The rearrangement joins TRBV2 to TRBJ2-7; 9 positions match TRBD2. The trim removed 4 bases at V and 3 bases at J, leaving 4 bases unmatched. CDR1 and CDR2 (germline): SNHLY, FYNNEI. The CDR3 has 14 residues. CDR3 region: CASSVAGADYEQYV. The CDR3 DNA reads as TGTGCCAGCAGTGTAGCGGGGGCCGACTACGAGCAGTACGTC.

The chain has TRBV3-1 (or the pseudogene TRBV3-2) and TRBJ2-6, with TRBD1 as a possible D gene (6 bases). The CDR3 contains 13 residues. V lost 5 bases and J 19 bases, leaving 21 bases between the germline ends. Per germline, CDR1 LGHDT and CDR2 YNNKEL (reference sequence). The CDR3 DNA reads as TGTGCCAGCAGCTCCAGGGGCAGGAGTGGGACCACTTTC. Translating it yields CASSSRGRSGTTF.

This chain connects TRBV2 to TRBJ1-2; no firm D call. In germline, CDR1 is SNHLY, CDR2 FYNNEI. The CDR3 is 11 residues long. The V gene lost 8 bases and the J gene lost 2 bases, with 6 bases spanning the gap. CDR3 in amino acids: CASFQNYGYTF. CDR3 bases: TGTGCCAGCTTCCAGAACTATGGCTACACCTTC.

This sequence joins TRBV11-2 and TRBJ1-4; D gene ambiguous. CDR1 and CDR2 (germline): SGHAT, FQNNGV. The CDR3 consists of 14 residues. Trimming removed 3 bases from V and 8 bases from J, with 13 bases in between. The CDR3 DNA is TGTGCCAGCAGCTTTGACGGGAACCGAGAAAAACTGTTTTTT. Translating gives CASSFDGNREKLFF.

This chain connects TRBV28 to TRBJ1-2; a weak D match, TRBD1 (6 bases). This CDR3 is 13 amino acids long. V lost 7 bases, J lost 7 bases, and 16 bases lay in between. Per the germline V gene, CDR1 is MDHEN and CDR2 is SYDVKM. The CDR3 sequence is CASTTLQGFGYTF. CDR3 nucleotide sequence: TGTGCCAGCACTACACTACAGGGTTTTGGCTACACCTTC.

The chain recombines TRBV9 with TRBJ2-1; D possibly corresponds to TRBD1 (6 bases). Germline V lookup: CDR1 SGDLS, CDR2 YYNGEE. The CDR3 is made up of 15 amino acids. V was pared by 2 bases and J by 3 bases, with 12 bases between. CDR3 DNA: TGTGCCAGCAGCGTCTCACAGGGAAGCTACAATGAGCAGTTCTTC. Encoded protein: CASSVSQGSYNEQFF.

V and J are TRBV3-1 (or the pseudogene TRBV3-2) and TRBJ1-2, with TRBD1 matching over 7 bases. Germline V gene lookup returns CDR1 LGHDT and CDR2 YNNKEL (reference sequence). Unmatched junction bases numbered 10, after V lost 4 bases and J lost 8 bases. The CDR3 has 14 amino acids. The CDR3 reads CASSRRDSAFGYTF. In nucleotides, the CDR3 is TGTGCCAGCAGCCGCAGGGACAGCGCCTTCGGCTACACCTTC.

V and J are TRBV9 and TRBJ2-2; weak D call: TRBD2 (5 bases). Trimming took 0 bases from V and 6 from J, leaving 6 bases between them. Germline-derived CDR1 and CDR2 are SGDLS and YYNGEE. This CDR3 is 13 amino acids long. CDR3 in DNA: TGTGCCAGCAGCGTAGAGGGAGCCGGGGAGCTGTTTTTT. This sequence encodes CASSVEGAGELFF. Combining the CDR3 with reference TRBV9 and TRBJ2-2 gives the whole variable domain DSGVTQTPKHLITATGQRVTLRCSPRSGDLSVYWYQQSLDQGLQFLIQYYNGEERAKGNILERFSAQQFPDLHSELNLSSLELGDSALYFCASSVEGAGELFFGEGSRLTVL.

This sequence joins TRBV12-3 or TRBV12-4 and TRBJ2-7; 7 nucleotides align to TRBD2. V shed 2 bases, J shed 12 bases, and the junction held 10 bases outside the gene matches. This CDR3 region has 13 residues. CDR3 sequence (DNA): TGTGCCAGCAGTTTAAGTCGGACTAGAAACCTGTACGTC. Protein sequence: CASSLSRTRNLYV.

This rearrangement joins TRBV11-2 to TRBJ1-6; 8 bases agree with TRBD1. V was clipped by 0 bases and J by 9 bases; unmatched bases: 4. The CDR3 sequence is 15 residues long. Germline CDR1 reads SGHAT; CDR2 reads FQNNGV. CDR3 sequence: CASSLERTGLSPLHF. The CDR3 DNA sequence: TGTGCCAGCAGCTTAGAACGGACAGGGCTTTCACCCCTCCACTTT.

The V call is TRBV18, the J call TRBJ1-1, with D possibly being TRBD1 (5 bases). The CDR3 runs to 15 residues. V was clipped by 2 bases and J by 3 bases, with 13 bases between them. Germline values: CDR1 KGHSH, CDR2 LQKENI. The CDR3 DNA reads as TGTGCCAGCTCACCATATATATCAGGGTACACTGAAGCTTTCTTT. Protein sequence: CASSPYISGYTEAFF.

V is TRBV14 and J is TRBJ1-1; 7 bases are shared with TRBD1. Germline V gene data show CDR1 as SGHDN and CDR2 as FVKESK. The CDR3 extends over 14 amino acids. The V and J ends lost 0 bases and 7 bases, in that order; junction bases with no gene match: 5. CDR3 protein: CASSQDWDSLEAFF. The CDR3 DNA follows: TGTGCCAGCAGCCAAGATTGGGACAGCCTTGAAGCTTTCTTT.

The J gene is TRBJ2-3, the V gene TRBV10-1; 10 nucleotides align to TRBD2. CDR3 length equals 16 residues. V lost 2 bases, J lost 6 bases, and 8 bases stayed unmatched. Germline V gives CDR1 WNHNN, CDR2 SYGVQD (reference sequence). CDR3 in DNA: TGCGCCAGCAGTGAGAGGACTAGCGGTTGCCGGGATACGCAGTATTTT. The encoded protein is CASSERTSGCRDTQYF.

Only a few counts were recorded for this clone. The genes are TRBV6-6 and TRBJ2-7; 7 nucleotides align to TRBD2. This CDR3 comprises 12 residues. Per the germline V gene, CDR1 is MNHNY and CDR2 is SVGAGI (reference sequence). J lost 7 bases, V lost 5 bases, and 5 bases had no gene match. CDR3 protein: CASSTGREEQYF. The CDR3 DNA follows: TGTGCCAGCAGTACGGGGAGGGAAGAGCAGTACTTC.

This chain's CDR3 is CASSQGYRGRGQPQHF. In DNA form, the CDR3 reads TGTGCCAGCAGCCAAGGCTACAGGGGGCGCGGTCAGCCCCAGCATTTT. This chain connects TRBV3-1 (or the pseudogene TRBV3-2) to TRBJ1-5; 9 nucleotides align to TRBD1. There are 16 residues in the CDR3. V was clipped by 1 base and J by 6 bases; unmatched bases: 7. In germline, CDR1 is LGHDT, CDR2 YNNKEL (reference sequence).

This chain links TRBV4-1 with TRBJ2-3; no clear D gene. The V and J ends lost 3 bases and 1 base respectively, with 8 bases between them. CDR3 length: 14 amino acids. CDR1 and CDR2 (germline): MGHRA, YSYEKL. The CDR3 protein is CASSHPRGTDTQYF. CDR3 coding DNA: TGCGCCAGCAGCCATCCCCGGGGCACAGATACGCAGTATTTT.

The chain is built from TRBV10-2 and TRBJ2-5, with 7 bases aligning to TRBD2. This CDR3 has 14 residues. Unmatched junction bases numbered 5, after V lost 2 bases and J lost 5 bases. CDR1 is WSHSY and CDR2 is SAAADI in the germline V gene. The CDR3 region is CASSEGGVSETQYF. The CDR3, as DNA: TGCGCCAGCAGTGAGGGGGGGGTCTCGGAGACCCAGTACTTC.

The rearrangement links TRBV25-1 to TRBJ1-2; the D is unclear. The CDR3 length is 14 residues. V lost 2 bases and J 8 bases, leaving 15 bases between the germline ends. Germline CDR1 and CDR2: MGHDK and SYGVNS. The CDR3 here is CASSEAPLVEGYTF. The CDR3 DNA reads as TGTGCCAGCAGTGAAGCCCCACTTGTAGAAGGCTACACCTTC.